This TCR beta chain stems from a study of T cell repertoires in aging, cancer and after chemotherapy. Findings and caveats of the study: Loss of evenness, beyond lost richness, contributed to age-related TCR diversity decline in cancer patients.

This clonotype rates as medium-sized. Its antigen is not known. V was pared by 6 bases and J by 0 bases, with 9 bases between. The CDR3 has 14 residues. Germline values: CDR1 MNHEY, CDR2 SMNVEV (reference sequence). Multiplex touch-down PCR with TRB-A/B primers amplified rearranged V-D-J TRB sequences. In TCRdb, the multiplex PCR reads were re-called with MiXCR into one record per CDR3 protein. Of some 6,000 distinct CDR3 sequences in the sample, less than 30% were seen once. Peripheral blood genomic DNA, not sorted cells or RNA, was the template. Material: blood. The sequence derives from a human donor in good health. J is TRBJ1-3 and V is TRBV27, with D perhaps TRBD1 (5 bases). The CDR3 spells CASRQGLSGNTIYF. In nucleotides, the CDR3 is TGTGCCAGCAGGCAGGGACTCTCTGGAAACACCATATATTTT.